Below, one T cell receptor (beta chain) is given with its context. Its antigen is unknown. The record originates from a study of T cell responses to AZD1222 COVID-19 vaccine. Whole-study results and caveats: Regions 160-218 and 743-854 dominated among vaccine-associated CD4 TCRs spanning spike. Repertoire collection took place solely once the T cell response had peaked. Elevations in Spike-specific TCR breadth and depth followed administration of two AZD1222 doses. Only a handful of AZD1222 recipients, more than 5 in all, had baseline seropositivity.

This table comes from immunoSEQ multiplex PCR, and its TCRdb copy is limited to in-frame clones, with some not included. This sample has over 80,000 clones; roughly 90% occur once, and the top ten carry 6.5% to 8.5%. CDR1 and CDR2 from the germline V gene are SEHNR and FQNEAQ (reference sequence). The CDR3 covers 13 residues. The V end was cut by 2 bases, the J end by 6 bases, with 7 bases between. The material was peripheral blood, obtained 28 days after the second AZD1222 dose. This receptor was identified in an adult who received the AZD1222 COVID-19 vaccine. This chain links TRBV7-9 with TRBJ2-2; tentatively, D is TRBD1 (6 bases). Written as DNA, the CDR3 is TGTGCCAGCAGCTTATCAGGGGCCGGGGAGCTGTTTTTT. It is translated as CASSLSGAGELFF. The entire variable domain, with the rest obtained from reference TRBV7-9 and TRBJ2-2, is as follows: DTGVSQNPRHKITKRGQNVTFRCDPISEHNRLYWYRQTLGQGPEFLTYFQNEAQLEKSRLLSDRFSAERPKGSFSTLEIQRTEQGDSAMYLCASSLSGAGELFFGEGSRLTVL.